This T cell receptor (beta chain) was profiled in a study of cytomegalovirus exposure and HLA in healthy donors. The assay was immunoSEQ multiplex PCR, and TCRdb's table has in-frame clones only and misses some. The top ten clones hold less than 1.5% of a sample with approximately 110,000 clones, roughly 93% of them seen once. Germline V gene sequence: CDR1 GTSNPN, CDR2 SVGIG (reference sequence). This CDR3 spans 13 amino acids. Deletions cut 0 bases from V and 3 bases from J, with 8 bases between. Points from the study as a whole: Listed as cytomegalovirus-associated were approximately 160 TCR beta chains.

For this clone: The target antigen is unknown. Within the sample, other DNA sequences also encode this same CDR3.

This sequence originates from a woman between 18 and 29 years old in good health and CMV-seronegative. Sequencing was carried out using PBMCs. V usage is TRBV30 and J usage is TRBJ1-1; D might be TRBD1 (5 bases). The CDR3 DNA is TGTGCCTGGAGTGTAACGGGGGACACTGAAGCTTTCTTT. Translation gives CAWSVTGDTEAFF.